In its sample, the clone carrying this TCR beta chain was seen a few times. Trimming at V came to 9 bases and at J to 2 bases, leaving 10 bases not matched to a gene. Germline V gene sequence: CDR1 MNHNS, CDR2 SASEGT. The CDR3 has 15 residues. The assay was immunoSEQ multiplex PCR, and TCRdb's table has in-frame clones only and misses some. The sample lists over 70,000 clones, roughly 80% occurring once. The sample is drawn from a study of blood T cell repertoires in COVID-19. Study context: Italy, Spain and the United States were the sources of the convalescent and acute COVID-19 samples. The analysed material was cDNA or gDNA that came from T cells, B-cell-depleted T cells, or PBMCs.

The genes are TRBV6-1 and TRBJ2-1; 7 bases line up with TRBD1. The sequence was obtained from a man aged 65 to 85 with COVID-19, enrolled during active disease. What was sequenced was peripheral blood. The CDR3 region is CASMDRKKTYNEQFF. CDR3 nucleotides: TGTGCCAGTATGGACAGGAAAAAGACCTACAATGAGCAGTTCTTC.